This T cell receptor (beta chain) came from a study of T cells in Graves' hyperthyroidism and ophthalmopathy. The investigators amplified TCR beta CDR3 regions from RNA transcripts. Carried out on the TCR CDR3, a first-round RT-PCR used the HTBI primer set. In TCRdb, the multiplex PCR reads were re-called with MiXCR into one record per CDR3 protein. The profile shows around 580,000 distinct CDR3 sequences, 46% of them singletons. The CDR3 totals 15 residues. With 6 bases removed from V and 0 bases from J, the gap between germline ends came to 11 bases. The V gene's germline CDR1 is LNHDA and CDR2 SQIVND (reference sequence). This clonotype was recorded many times.

This chain connects TRBV19 to TRBJ2-2; the D gene is possibly TRBD1 (6 bases). Sequencing was performed on peripheral blood or thyroid tissue (not recorded which). This TCR came from a woman under 30 with Graves' hyperthyroidism. The CDR3 bases are TGTGCCAGTAGCGAGACAGGCCCGAACACCGGGGAGCTGTTTTTT. Protein sequence: CASSETGPNTGELFF.